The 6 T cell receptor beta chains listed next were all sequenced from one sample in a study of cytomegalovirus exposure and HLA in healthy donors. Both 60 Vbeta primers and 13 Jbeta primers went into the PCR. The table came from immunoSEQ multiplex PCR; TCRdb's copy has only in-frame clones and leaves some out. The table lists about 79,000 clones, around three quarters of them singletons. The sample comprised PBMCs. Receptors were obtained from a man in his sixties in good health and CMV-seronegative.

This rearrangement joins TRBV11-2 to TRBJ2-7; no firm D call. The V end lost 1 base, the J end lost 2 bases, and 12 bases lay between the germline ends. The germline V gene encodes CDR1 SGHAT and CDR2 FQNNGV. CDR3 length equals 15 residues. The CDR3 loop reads CASSLAARFPYEQYF. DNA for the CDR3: TGTGCCAGCAGCTTAGCGGCTAGGTTCCCCTACGAGCAGTACTTC.

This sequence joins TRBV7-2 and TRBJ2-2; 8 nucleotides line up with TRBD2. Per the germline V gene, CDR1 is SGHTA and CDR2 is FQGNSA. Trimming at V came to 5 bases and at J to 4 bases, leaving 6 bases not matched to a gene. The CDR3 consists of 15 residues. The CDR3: CASSRNGGGTGELFF. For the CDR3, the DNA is TGTGCCAGCAGCCGGAACGGGGGGGGCACCGGGGAGCTGTTTTTT.

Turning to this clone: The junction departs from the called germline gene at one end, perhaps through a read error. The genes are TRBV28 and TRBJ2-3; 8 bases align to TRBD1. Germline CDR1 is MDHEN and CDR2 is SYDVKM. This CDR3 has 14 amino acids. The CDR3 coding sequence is TGTGCCAGCAGTCTAGGTCACAGGGGGATCGCAGTATTGTTT. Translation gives CASSLGHRGIAVLF.

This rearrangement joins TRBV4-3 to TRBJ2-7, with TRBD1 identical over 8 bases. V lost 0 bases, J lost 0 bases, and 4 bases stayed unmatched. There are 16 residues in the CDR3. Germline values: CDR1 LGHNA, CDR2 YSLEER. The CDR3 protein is CASSQDLTGGSYEQYF. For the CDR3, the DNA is TGCGCCAGCAGCCAAGATCTAACAGGGGGCTCCTACGAGCAGTACTTC.

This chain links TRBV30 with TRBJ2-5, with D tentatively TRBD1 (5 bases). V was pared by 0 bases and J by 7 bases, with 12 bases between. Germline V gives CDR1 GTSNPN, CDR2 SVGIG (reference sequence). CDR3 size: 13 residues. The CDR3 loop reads CAWSVSGRMTQYF. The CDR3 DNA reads TGTGCCTGGAGTGTCTCAGGGCGTATGACCCAGTACTTC.

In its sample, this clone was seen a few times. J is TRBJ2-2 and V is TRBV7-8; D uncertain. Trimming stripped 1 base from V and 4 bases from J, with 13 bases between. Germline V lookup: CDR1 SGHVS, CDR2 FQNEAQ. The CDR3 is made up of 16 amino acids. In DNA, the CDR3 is TGTGCCAGCAGCTTAGTAGTTCGCTCGGGCACCGGGGAGCTGTTTTTT. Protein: CASSLVVRSGTGELFF.